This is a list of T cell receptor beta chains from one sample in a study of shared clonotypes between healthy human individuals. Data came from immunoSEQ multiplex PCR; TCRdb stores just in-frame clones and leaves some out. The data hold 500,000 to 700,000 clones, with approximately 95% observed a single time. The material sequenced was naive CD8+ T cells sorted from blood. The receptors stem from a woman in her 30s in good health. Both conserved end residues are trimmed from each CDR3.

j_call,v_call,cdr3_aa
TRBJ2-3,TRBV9,ASSVANTYTSTDTQY
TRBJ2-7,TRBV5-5,ASSLFLGGVGEQY
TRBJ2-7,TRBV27,ASSLGQYSYEQY
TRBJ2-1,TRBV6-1,ATGELVPNEQF
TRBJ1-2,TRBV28,ASWGGVYGYT
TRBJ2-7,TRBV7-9,ASSLVRRLGSYEQY
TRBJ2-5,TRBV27,ASSSQRLQETQY
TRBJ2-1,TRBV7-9,ASGSSGRYNEQF
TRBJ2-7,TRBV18,ASSPDGFYEQY
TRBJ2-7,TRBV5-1,ASSLTISYEQY
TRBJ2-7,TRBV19,ASGTGTGAYEQY
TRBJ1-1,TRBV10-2,ASSESGGLNTEAF
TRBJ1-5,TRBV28,ASSLRGRVNQPQH
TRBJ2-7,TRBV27,ASSFRDTAAYEQY
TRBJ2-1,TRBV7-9,ASSPVQGSYNEQF
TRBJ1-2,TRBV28,ANHRGRYYGYT
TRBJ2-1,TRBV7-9,ASSLDLQGHEQF
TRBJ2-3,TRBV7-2,ASSKEIAYSGITDTQY
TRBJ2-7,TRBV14,ASSQVGSFDEQY
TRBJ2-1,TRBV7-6,ASSLGARQGADEQF
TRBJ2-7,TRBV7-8,ASSLEVAEIMKNEQY
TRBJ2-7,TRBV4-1,ASSDIGPTGYYEQY
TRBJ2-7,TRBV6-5,ASSYAGMGSYEQY
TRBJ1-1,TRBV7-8,ASSLSGRPTEAF
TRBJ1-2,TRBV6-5,ASRGTGDGYT
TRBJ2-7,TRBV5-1,ASSPGTSWQY
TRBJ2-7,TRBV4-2,ASSQDLGGSYEQY
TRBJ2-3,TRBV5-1,ASSLGTSGTDTQY